Sequencing of this TCR beta chain was carried out in a study of blood T cell repertoires in COVID-19. Study details: Sample material is recorded as cDNA or gDNA derived from T cells, B-cell-depleted T cells, or PBMCs.

The CDR3 consists of 17 residues. J gave up 1 base and V 4 bases, and 6 bases lay outside the gene matches. CDR1 and CDR2 from the germline V gene are KGHSH and LQKENI. The sample holds one count of this clone. Residents of about 25 US areas, aged roughly 18 to 95 years, made up the participants. Cohort 3 recovered donors had two negative PCRs, clearance, or symptom resolution. Repertoires were generated with immunoSEQ multiplex PCR, while TCRdb's copy carries only in-frame clones and drops some. The profile shows about 200,000 clones, approximately 84% of them singletons. The chain uses TRBV18 and TRBJ1-3, with 11 bases identical to TRBD1. The TCR was taken from a man between 35 and 55 years old who had recovered from COVID-19. Specimen: PBMCs or T cells enriched from blood (not recorded which). The CDR3 protein is CASSRTGTGGSGNTIYF. CDR3 nucleotides: TGTGCCAGCTCACGAACCGGGACAGGGGGGTCTGGAAACACCATATATTTT.